These 14 T cell receptor beta chains were sequenced from one sample in a study of T cell changes during pregnancy in multiple sclerosis. The protocol was immunoSEQ multiplex PCR, while the TCRdb copy is restricted to in-frame clones and leaves out a portion. The data contain approximately 82,000 clones, over 80% of them seen just once; the ten biggest clones take up approximately 0.43%. Material: CD4+ T cells from peripheral blood mononuclear cells, obtained in the second trimester of pregnancy. Receptors were obtained from a female donor with multiple sclerosis, enrolled in a pregnancy study.

This sequence joins TRBV7-9 and TRBJ2-5, with D perhaps matching TRBD1 (5 bases). This CDR3 has 14 amino acids. V was trimmed by 1 base and J by 0 bases, leaving 6 bases between them. Germline assignment: CDR1 SEHNR and CDR2 FQNEAQ (reference sequence). The CDR3 protein is CASSLDRYQETQYF. Here the CDR3 DNA reads TGTGCCAGCAGCTTAGACAGGTACCAAGAGACCCAGTACTTC.

This clone was found a few times. The V call is TRBV19, the J call TRBJ2-5; TRBD2 aligns across 12 bases. V shed 4 bases, J shed 7 bases, and the junction held 7 bases outside the gene matches. Germline loops: CDR1 LNHDA, CDR2 SQIVND (reference sequence). This CDR3 spans 15 amino acids. CDR3 sequence reads: CASSTRSSGGGTQYF. The CDR3 DNA reads TGTGCCAGTAGTACTCGTTCTAGCGGGGGGGGGACCCAGTACTTC.

The gene calls are TRBV4-1 and TRBJ2-7, with a possible D match to TRBD2 (5 bases). CDR1 MGHRA and CDR2 YSYEKL come from the germline V gene. Trimming left V 3 bases short and J 0 bases short, with 18 bases between. The CDR3 has 17 residues. The CDR3 DNA follows: TGCGCCAGCAGCCAGGACCTAGGTAGCGCAAGCTCCTACGAGCAGTACTTC. Protein: CASSQDLGSASSYEQYF.

This chain joins TRBV28 and TRBJ2-6, with TRBD2 as a possible D gene (6 bases). Germline V gene data show CDR1 as MDHEN and CDR2 as SYDVKM. V was clipped by 7 bases and J by 1 base, with 17 bases between them. This CDR3 has 17 residues. As DNA, the CDR3 is TGTGCCAGCACCGCCGCGGGACTTTCATCTGGGGCCAACGTCCTGACTTTC. It specifies CASTAAGLSSGANVLTF.

The V and J genes are TRBV28 and TRBJ1-5, with 7 bases that match TRBD1. There are 16 residues in the CDR3. V was clipped by 2 bases and J by 6 bases; unmatched bases: 10. Germline CDR1 and CDR2: MDHEN and SYDVKM. The DNA of the CDR3 is TGTGCCAGCAGTTTAGGGCGACAGGGTGGGGGTCAGCCCCAGCATTTT. Amino acid sequence: CASSLGRQGGGQPQHF. The variable domain in full, with the rest retrieved from reference TRBV28 and TRBJ1-5, is DVKVTQSSRYLVKRTGEKVFLECVQDMDHENMFWYRQDPGLGLRLIYFSYDVKMKEKGDIPEGYSVSREKKERFSLILESASTNQTSMYLCASSLGRQGGGQPQHFGDGTRLSIL.

This clone was detected a few times. The chain joins TRBV7-3 to TRBJ1-1; 9 bases match TRBD1. Germline assignment: CDR1 SGHTA and CDR2 FQGTGA. The junction had 5 bases not matched to a gene; V was cut back by 1 base and J by 5 bases. This CDR3 is built from 15 residues. CDR3: CASSLIGTGRTEAFF. The CDR3 DNA is TGTGCCAGCAGCTTAATCGGGACAGGGCGTACTGAAGCTTTCTTT. Variable domain in full (rest from reference TRBV7-3 and TRBJ1-1): GAGVSQTPSNKVTEKGKYVELRCDPISGHTALYWYRQSLGQGPEFLIYFQGTGAADDSGLPNDRFFAVRPEGSVSTLKIQRTERGDSAVYLCASSLIGTGRTEAFFGQGTRLTVV.

This sequence joins TRBV11-2 and TRBJ2-7; tentative D call: TRBD2 (6 bases). Germline lookup yields CDR1 SGHAT and CDR2 FQNNGV. V was trimmed by 5 bases and J by 2 bases, leaving 16 bases between them. CDR3 size: 15 residues. This CDR3 reads CASSRGTAGTYEQYF. The CDR3 DNA reads TGTGCCAGCAGCCGCGGGACCGCGGGGACCTACGAGCAGTACTTC.

This CDR3 reads CASSQGQGTGELFF. The DNA for the CDR3 is TGTGCCAGCTCTCAGGGACAGGGGACCGGGGAGCTGTTTTTT. The V and J genes are TRBV18 and TRBJ2-2; 10 bases are shared with TRBD1. There are 14 residues in the CDR3. CDR1 and CDR2 (germline): KGHSH, LQKENI. Trimming took 6 bases from V and 5 from J; bases not matched to a gene: 3.

The DNA for the CDR3 is TGTGCCAGCAGACGTCAGGGGGCAGGTGACACTGAAGCTTTCTTT. The encoded protein is CASRRQGAGDTEAFF. The gene calls are TRBV5-4 and TRBJ1-1; 8 bases are a match to TRBD1. Germline V lookup: CDR1 SGHNT, CDR2 YYREEE (reference sequence). Unmatched junction bases numbered 9, after V lost 5 bases and J lost 3 bases. The CDR3 is made up of 15 amino acids.

J is TRBJ2-3 and V is TRBV4-1; 12 bases agree with TRBD2. The junction had 9 bases not matched to a gene; V was cut back by 0 bases and J by 2 bases. Germline assignment: CDR1 MGHRA and CDR2 YSYEKL. The CDR3 is 19 amino acids. CDR3 loop: CASSQDFLAGGSHTDTQYF. CDR3 DNA sequence: TGCGCCAGCAGCCAAGATTTTCTAGCGGGGGGGTCCCACACAGATACGCAGTATTTT.

The chain recombines TRBV29-1 with TRBJ2-3, with D unresolved. The germline V and J ends were trimmed by 0 bases and 0 bases, with 13 bases remaining between them. CDR1 and CDR2 (germline): SQVTM, ANQGSEA. This CDR3 region has 16 residues. The CDR3 DNA reads TGCAGCGTTGAAGAAGTCCCCGGTATTAGCACAGATACGCAGTATTTT. This sequence encodes CSVEEVPGISTDTQYF.

A few counts support this clone. CDR3 coding DNA: TGCGCCAGCAGGTCCCAGGGGATCCTTACCTACGAGCAGTACTTC. Translated: CASRSQGILTYEQYF. This rearrangement joins TRBV5-1 to TRBJ2-7; possible D gene TRBD1, 6 bases. V lost 5 bases and J lost 2, with 17 bases in between. CDR3 length equals 15 residues. Germline CDR1 reads SGHRS; CDR2 reads YFSETQ.

The chain combines TRBV28 with TRBJ2-6; 7 bases are a match to TRBD1. V trimming: 3 bases; J trimming: 0 bases; junction bases outside the gene matches: 2. The CDR3 has 16 amino acids. Germline lookup yields CDR1 MDHEN and CDR2 SYDVKM. As DNA, the CDR3 is TGTGCCAGCAGTTTCCGGGACAGCTCTGGGGCCAACGTCCTGACTTTC. Its protein is CASSFRDSSGANVLTF.

This clone was observed a single time. CDR3 loop: CASSLQGAWTGELFF. The DNA for the CDR3 is TGCGCCAGCAGCTTGCAGGGGGCGTGGACCGGGGAGCTGTTTTTT. The chain is built from TRBV5-1 and TRBJ2-2, with 8 bases fitting TRBD1. The CDR3 is made up of 15 amino acids. The V segment lost 1 base and the J segment 5 bases; nucleotides outside the gene matches: 4. Per germline, CDR1 SGHRS and CDR2 YFSETQ.